These 2 T cell receptor beta chains came from one sample sequenced in a study of cytomegalovirus exposure and HLA in healthy donors. Only in-frame clones appear in the TCRdb table, and some are missing; sequencing was by immunoSEQ multiplex PCR. This sample has some 210,000 clones, with less than 85% found just once. The sample comprised PBMCs. The receptors stem from a woman aged 18-29 years in good health and CMV-seronegative.

In nucleotides, the CDR3 is TGTGCCACCCTTAACTTTGATACGCAGTATTTT. As protein: CATLNFDTQYF. V is TRBV27 and J is TRBJ2-3; no reliable D call. Germline CDR1 is MNHEY and CDR2 is SMNVEV (reference sequence). The CDR3 totals 11 residues. Trimming shortened V by 10 bases and J by 6 bases, and 11 bases separated the two germline ends.

The rearrangement uses TRBV6-5 and TRBJ1-4; D remains unclear. Germline V gene sequence: CDR1 MNHEY, CDR2 SVGAGI. The length of the CDR3 is 12 residues. Trimming stripped 6 bases from V and 8 bases from J, with 10 bases between. CDR3 DNA sequence: TGTGCCAGCAGCCCCCTGGGGGAAAAACTGTTTTTT. Its protein is CASSPLGEKLFF.